The source of this T cell receptor beta chain is a study of blood T cell repertoires in COVID-19. Repertoires were generated with immunoSEQ multiplex PCR, while TCRdb's copy carries only in-frame clones and drops some. This sample carries more than 55,000 clones, about nine tenths of them seen once, and the ten largest clones take approximately 1.2%. Looked up from germline, CDR1 is SGHRS and CDR2 is YFSETQ. The CDR3 extends over 17 amino acids. The V gene lost 0 bases and the J gene lost 6 bases, with 19 bases spanning the gap. Material: peripheral blood. The source of this sequence is an elderly woman with acute or convalescent COVID-19. V gene TRBV5-1 combines with J gene TRBJ2-1; D is perhaps TRBD2 (6 bases). For the CDR3, the DNA is TGCGCCAGCAGCTTGGAGGCGGGGTGGAGTGGGGGCAATGAGCAGTTCTTC. Its protein is CASSLEAGWSGGNEQFF.